The text below deals with one T cell receptor (beta chain). Its specificity is not known. Template switching with 5'RACE generated the TCR cDNA and added a universal primer site and UMIs. TCRdb independently ran MiXCR on the 5' RACE reads; one entry per CDR3 protein. The profile shows roughly 250,000 distinct CDR3 sequences, about an eighth of them singletons. These data belong to a study of T cells after yellow fever vaccination. Findings and limits, study-wide: Abundant bulk-derived clonotypes could contaminate FACS-sorted repertoires. After the booster, about 95% of CD4 and around nine tenths of CD8 primary-response clones were re-detected.

The CDR3 spans 14 residues. V lost 3 bases and J lost 3; bases outside the gene matches: 2. This sequence was found in a man aged 30 to 39 who received the YFV17D yellow fever vaccine. J is TRBJ1-2 and V is TRBV12-3 or TRBV12-4; 9 positions match TRBD1. The material was CD4+ T cells sorted from PBMCs, obtained 45 days after the yellow fever booster vaccination. CDR3 nucleotide sequence: TGTGCCAGCAGTTTTTGGACAGGGGACTATGGCTACACCTTC. This gives the protein CASSFWTGDYGYTF.